The T cell receptor (beta chain) described here comes from a study of shared clonotypes between healthy human individuals. Naive CD8 isolation took CD45RO-negative cells positively selected for CCR7 and excluded terminally differentiated effector memory CD45RA+ cells. The CDR3 is 13 amino acids. Germline-derived CDR1 and CDR2 are PRHDT and FYEKMQ (reference sequence). Profiling relied on immunoSEQ multiplex PCR, and the TCRdb table lists in-frame clones only, not all of them. The table records roughly 2,000,000 clones, about 94% of them present only once. This chain links TRBV13 with TRBJ2-5; the D gene is possibly TRBD2 (6 bases). The J call is doubtful: the DNA matches TRBJ2-7 better. The origin of this receptor is a man aged 18-30 years in good health. Some clones in this sample may be carry-over from other donors' samples. The sequencing sample was made of naive CD8+ T cells from PBMCs. CDR3 residues: CASSLGRGYEQYF. For the CDR3, the DNA is TGTGCCAGCAGCTTAGGTCGGGGGTACGAGCAGTACTTC.